The clone carrying this TCR beta chain was seen only a few times. The sample comes from a study of T-cell memory formation after mild COVID-19. A single record per CDR3 protein comes from TCRdb applying MiXCR to the 5' RACE reads. The repertoire holds just over 400,000 distinct CDR3 sequences, with more than 20% as singletons. The V gene lost 5 bases and the J gene lost 2 bases, with 15 bases spanning the gap. The CDR3 runs to 16 residues. Germline V gene sequence: CDR1 SGHVS, CDR2 FQNEAQ. The chain joins TRBV7-8 to TRBJ1-4; a possible D gene is TRBD1 (6 bases). The source material was PBMCs or a T cell subset sorted from them (not recorded which). The receptor's source is an adult woman who had mild COVID-19 (a few samples of this study predate the infection). Cell type and time point are not known. The CDR3 DNA follows: TGTGCCAGCAGCCGATCAACAGGGTTTACTAATGAAAAACTGTTTTTT. Protein sequence: CASSRSTGFTNEKLFF.